The 24 T cell receptor beta chains presented below share a single source sample, sequenced in a study of control samples from healthy donors and cancer patients. Assay used: immunoSEQ multiplex PCR; TCRdb lists only in-frame clones, some missing. The repertoire includes about 160,000 clones, roughly 94% of them detected once, and approximately 14% sits in the top ten. Sequences were obtained from PBMCs. These receptor sequences come from a man aged 55-75 years with colorectal cancer.

As to this clone: The junction shows a germline mismatch at one end, possibly a read error. V usage is TRBV3-1 (or the pseudogene TRBV3-2) and J usage is TRBJ2-6; TRBD2 might be the D (5 bases). The CDR3 covers 14 residues. CDR1 and CDR2 from the germline V gene are LGHDT and YNNKEL (reference sequence). CDR3 bases: TGTGCCAGCAGCCAAGAGGCCGGGGACAACGTCCTGACTTTC. Translation gives CASSQEAGDNVLTF.

V gene TRBV20-1 combines with J gene TRBJ2-5, with D unclear. Germline values: CDR1 DFQATT, CDR2 SNEGSKA (reference sequence). This CDR3 has 12 amino acids. Trimming took 3 bases from V and 5 from J, leaving 10 bases between them. The CDR3 DNA sequence: TGCAGTGCTAGTGCCGAGGTGGAGACCCAGTACTTC. Translation gives CSASAEVETQYF.

CDR3 bases: TGCGCCAGCAGGGTAGGGGCATCGGGAGGAAACACCATATATTTT. Protein: CASRVGASGGNTIYF. The chain uses TRBV4-1 and TRBJ1-3, with D possibly matching TRBD1 (5 bases). Trimming removed 6 bases at V and 4 bases at J, with 16 bases between. Germline V CDR1 and CDR2: MGHRA, YSYEKL. The CDR3 loop spans 15 amino acids.

The rearrangement links TRBV5-4 to TRBJ1-2; D gene uncertain. V gave up 5 bases and J gave up 7 bases, with 18 bases separating them. CDR3 length: 14 amino acids. Per the germline V gene, CDR1 is SGHNT and CDR2 is YYREEE (reference sequence). The CDR3 sequence: CASRRVGQTSGYTF. CDR3 DNA: TGTGCCAGCAGGAGGGTGGGTCAAACGAGTGGCTACACCTTC.

This chain connects TRBV9 to TRBJ1-4, with 7 bases aligning to TRBD1. Per germline, CDR1 SGDLS and CDR2 YYNGEE. The length of the CDR3 is 15 residues. J was trimmed by 3 bases and V by 0 bases; bases with no gene match: 2. CDR3 DNA sequence: TGTGCCAGCAGCGTAGCGGGACAGCCTAATGAAAAACTGTTTTTT. It codes for CASSVAGQPNEKLFF.

J is TRBJ2-2 and V is TRBV3-1 (or the pseudogene TRBV3-2), with 10 bases identical to TRBD1. CDR1 is LGHDT and CDR2 is YNNKEL in the germline V gene (reference sequence). The CDR3 length is 18 residues. J lost 0 bases, V lost 4 bases, and 8 bases had no gene match. CDR3 residues: CASSPPLGQGANTGELFF. In DNA, the CDR3 is TGTGCCAGCAGCCCACCTTTAGGACAGGGGGCGAACACCGGGGAGCTGTTTTTT.

The rearrangement uses TRBV4-1 and TRBJ2-7; D unresolved. Germline loops: CDR1 MGHRA, CDR2 YSYEKL. This CDR3 has 16 residues. Between the trimmed V and J ends, which lost 3 bases and 1 base, there was a span of 16 bases. The CDR3 region is CASSHVAGQRSYEQYF. In DNA form, the CDR3 reads TGCGCCAGCAGCCATGTTGCCGGGCAACGATCCTACGAGCAGTACTTC.

V is TRBV5-1 and J is TRBJ2-3; no clear D. The CDR3 contains 13 residues. V was shortened by 1 base and J by 7 bases, with 10 bases between the two germline ends. Germline CDR1 SGHRS, CDR2 YFSETQ. CDR3 sequence (DNA): TGCGCCAGCAGCTTGTATGATTCTAATACGCAGTATTTT. Its protein is CASSLYDSNTQYF.

This clone was seen a single time. The chain is built from TRBV9 and TRBJ1-3, with TRBD1 as a possible D gene (5 bases). The CDR3 is 15 amino acids. The V and J ends lost 0 bases and 4 bases respectively, with 11 bases between them. Germline assignment: CDR1 SGDLS and CDR2 YYNGEE. CDR3 nucleotide sequence: TGTGCCAGCAGCGTAGAGGCAGGGCCAGGAAACACCATATATTTT. Translating it yields CASSVEAGPGNTIYF.

The V and J genes are TRBV5-4 and TRBJ1-6; 7 bases align to TRBD1. This CDR3 region has 16 residues. With V trimmed by 0 bases and J by 0 bases, 0 bases remained unmatched. Per germline, CDR1 SGHNT and CDR2 YYREEE (reference sequence). The DNA for the CDR3 is TGTGCCAGCAGCTTGGGACAGGGCTCCTATAATTCACCCCTCCACTTT. Its protein is CASSLGQGSYNSPLHF.

The chain employs TRBV29-1 and TRBJ2-5; D perhaps matches TRBD2 (6 bases). Germline-derived CDR1 and CDR2 are SQVTM and ANQGSEA. CDR3 length equals 11 residues. V lost 4 bases and J 5 bases, leaving 8 bases between the germline ends. The CDR3 here is CSVVAGETQYF. The CDR3 DNA reads TGCAGCGTTGTGGCGGGGGAGACCCAGTACTTC.

V is TRBV7-2 and J is TRBJ2-5, with 7 bases lining up with TRBD2. Unmatched junction bases numbered 14, after V lost 4 bases and J lost 9 bases. The CDR3 loop spans 15 amino acids. From germline, CDR1 is SGHTA and CDR2 FQGNSA. Here the CDR3 reads CASSSAPGGIGPQYF. The CDR3 DNA is TGTGCCAGCAGCTCAGCCCCGGGGGGAATAGGGCCCCAGTACTTC.

The CDR3 spells CASSQDRRSIRNSPLHF. The CDR3 bases are TGCGCCAGCAGCCAAGACCGGAGATCGATCCGTAATTCACCCCTCCACTTT. This rearrangement joins TRBV4-1 to TRBJ1-6; no definite D call. V was pared by 0 bases and J by 6 bases, with 15 bases between. Germline V lookup: CDR1 MGHRA, CDR2 YSYEKL. The CDR3 spans 17 residues.

The chain is built from TRBV6-5 and TRBJ2-5; D perhaps matches TRBD2 (6 bases). Germline CDR1 is MNHEY and CDR2 is SVGAGI. The CDR3 is 13 amino acids. V lost 6 bases, J lost 5 bases, and 13 bases lay in between. CDR3 nucleotide sequence: TGTGCCAGCAGGGCCCCTAGCGCTGAGACCCAGTACTTC. This encodes CASRAPSAETQYF.

The V and J genes are TRBV3-1 (or the pseudogene TRBV3-2) and TRBJ1-4; weak D call: TRBD1 (5 bases). The CDR3 consists of 15 residues. Germline V lookup: CDR1 LGHDT, CDR2 YNNKEL (reference sequence). V was trimmed by 6 bases and J by 5 bases, leaving 16 bases between them. Written as DNA, the CDR3 is TGTGCCAGCAGGGACTACAGGTCACCGAATGAAAAACTGTTTTTT. It codes for CASRDYRSPNEKLFF.

V is TRBV9 and J is TRBJ2-7; 9 nucleotides align to TRBD1. V lost 0 bases to trimming and J lost 0 bases; unmatched junction nucleotides: 10. The germline V gene has CDR1 SGDLS and CDR2 YYNGEE. This CDR3 contains 18 residues. The CDR3 is CASSVGLIGQGSSYEQYF. CDR3 DNA sequence: TGTGCCAGCAGCGTAGGCCTGATAGGACAGGGGAGCTCCTACGAGCAGTACTTC.

The CDR3 nucleotides read TGTGCCAGCAGTTACTCCGCACTCCTCTATTCACCCCTCCACTTT. It is translated as CASSYSALLYSPLHF. V usage is TRBV6-5 and J usage is TRBJ1-6; D is uncertain. CDR1 is MNHEY and CDR2 is SVGAGI in the germline V gene. V was trimmed by 0 bases and J by 8 bases, leaving 11 bases between them. This CDR3 region has 15 residues.

The chain uses TRBV10-3 and TRBJ2-3; TRBD1 matches 10 bases. Germline-derived CDR1 and CDR2 are ENHRY and SYGVKD. This CDR3 comprises 15 residues. V trimming: 4 bases; J trimming: 6 bases; junction bases outside the gene matches: 7. CDR3 in amino acids: CAISALGTGADTQYF. CDR3 DNA sequence: TGTGCCATCAGTGCCCTCGGGACAGGGGCTGATACGCAGTATTTT.

The chain employs TRBV4-1 and TRBJ2-1, with a possible D match to TRBD1 (6 bases). Per germline, CDR1 MGHRA and CDR2 YSYEKL. The CDR3 has 16 residues. The V gene lost 2 bases and the J gene lost 6 bases, with 17 bases spanning the gap. The chain's CDR3 is CASSQPYRERRNEQFF. DNA of the CDR3: TGCGCCAGCAGCCAACCCTACAGGGAGCGGCGCAATGAGCAGTTCTTC.

The V call is TRBV29-1, the J call TRBJ1-5; TRBD1 matches 7 bases. This CDR3 is built from 13 residues. Germline assignment: CDR1 SQVTM and CDR2 ANQGSEA. J was trimmed by 3 bases and V by 6 bases; bases with no gene match: 5. As DNA, the CDR3 is TGCAGCGTCCGGGACAGCCTCAATCAGCCCCAGCATTTT. Its translation is CSVRDSLNQPQHF.

This clone has a handful of counts. The chain is built from TRBV7-9 and TRBJ1-6; D remains ambiguous. CDR1 SEHNR and CDR2 FQNEAQ come from the germline V gene (reference sequence). This CDR3 is 15 amino acids long. V was shortened by 1 base and J by 3 bases, with 7 bases between the two germline ends. CDR3 DNA sequence: TGTGCCAGCAGCTTAGGGACCTACTATAATTCACCCCTCCACTTT. This encodes CASSLGTYYNSPLHF.

The V and J genes are TRBV19 and TRBJ1-3; D remains ambiguous. CDR3 length: 14 amino acids. V lost 6 bases and J 0 bases, leaving 9 bases between the germline ends. The germline CDR1 and CDR2 sequences are LNHDA and SQIVND (reference sequence). Here the CDR3 DNA reads TGTGCCAGTAGCCCCGGGGTCTCTGGAAACACCATATATTTT. Encoded protein: CASSPGVSGNTIYF.

The chain joins TRBV7-6 to TRBJ2-1, with 8 bases that match TRBD2. Germline V gene lookup returns CDR1 SGHVS and CDR2 FNYEAQ. Unmatched junction bases numbered 6, after V lost 3 bases and J lost 5 bases. This CDR3 has 15 residues. The CDR3 is CASSLDGTRNNEQFF. DNA for the CDR3: TGTGCCAGCAGCTTGGATGGGACTAGAAACAATGAGCAGTTCTTC.

The chain links TRBV4-1 to TRBJ1-2; 7 nucleotides agree with TRBD1. Germline CDR1 MGHRA, CDR2 YSYEKL. The CDR3 extends over 16 amino acids. J was trimmed by 5 bases and V by 1 base; bases with no gene match: 10. DNA of the CDR3: TGCGCCAGCAGCCAAGGAAGAGGACAGGAGCTATATGGCTACACCTTC. This sequence encodes CASSQGRGQELYGYTF.